Each of the 2 T cell receptor beta chains below was sequenced from the same sample in a study. MiXCR was run by TCRdb on the RT-PCR reads, yielding one entry per CDR3 protein. The repertoire has approximately 720,000 distinct CDR3 sequences, approximately 14% of them found once; the top ten carry 3.6%. Sequenced: memory CD4+ T cells from blood. Source of these receptors: a female donor in good health, serving as a healthy control.

This sequence joins TRBV28 and TRBJ2-4, with TRBD2 matching over 12 bases. V lost 3 bases to trimming and J lost 9 bases; unmatched junction nucleotides: 12. This CDR3 contains 17 residues. Germline values: CDR1 MDHEN, CDR2 SYDVKM. The CDR3 DNA reads as TGTGCCAGCAGTTTCATCGGACTAGCGGGAAAGGAGGGCATTCAGTACTTC. This translates into CASSFIGLAGKEGIQYF. The entire variable domain, with the rest obtained from reference TRBV28 and TRBJ2-4, is as follows: DVKVTQSSRYLVKRTGEKVFLECVQDMDHENMFWYRQDPGLGLRLIYFSYDVKMKEKGDIPEGYSVSREKKERFSLILESASTNQTSMYLCASSFIGLAGKEGIQYFGAGTRLSVL.

This clonotype was seen at least ten times. This sequence joins TRBV12-3 or TRBV12-4 and TRBJ1-5; D is unclear. The CDR3 is 12 residues long. V lost 6 bases and J lost 6, with 9 bases in between. CDR3 loop: CASSLTSQPQHF. The CDR3 bases are TGTGCCAGCAGCCTCACAAGTCAGCCCCAGCATTTT.